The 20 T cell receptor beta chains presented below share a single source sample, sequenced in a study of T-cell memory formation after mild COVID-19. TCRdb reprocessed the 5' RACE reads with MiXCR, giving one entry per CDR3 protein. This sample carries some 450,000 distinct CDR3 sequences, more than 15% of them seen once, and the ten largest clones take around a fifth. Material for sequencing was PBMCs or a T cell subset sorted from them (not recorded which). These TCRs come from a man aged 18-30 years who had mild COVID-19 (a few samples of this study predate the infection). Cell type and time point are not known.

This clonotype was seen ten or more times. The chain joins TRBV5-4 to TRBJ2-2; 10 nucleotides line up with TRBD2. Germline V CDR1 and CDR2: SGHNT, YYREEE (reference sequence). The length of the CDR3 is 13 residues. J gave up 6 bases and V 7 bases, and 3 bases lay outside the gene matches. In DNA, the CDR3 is TGTGCCAGCTGGAGCGGGGGGGCCGGGGAGCTGTTTTTT. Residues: CASWSGGAGELFF.

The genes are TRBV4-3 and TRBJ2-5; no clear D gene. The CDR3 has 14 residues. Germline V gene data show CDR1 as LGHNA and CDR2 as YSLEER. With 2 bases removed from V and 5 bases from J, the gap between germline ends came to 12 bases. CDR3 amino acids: CASSQSPGGETQYF. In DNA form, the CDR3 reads TGCGCCAGCAGCCAATCCCCGGGTGGGGAGACCCAGTACTTC.

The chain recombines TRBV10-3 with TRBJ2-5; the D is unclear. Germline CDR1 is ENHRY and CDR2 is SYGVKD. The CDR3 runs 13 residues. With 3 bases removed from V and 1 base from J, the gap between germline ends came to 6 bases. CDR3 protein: CAISEFSQETQYF. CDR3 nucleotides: TGTGCCATCAGTGAATTCAGCCAAGAGACCCAGTACTTC.

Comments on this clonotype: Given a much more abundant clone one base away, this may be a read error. CDR3 in DNA: TGCGCCAGCAGCGATGCAGATACGCAGTATTTT. It codes for CASSDADTQYF. The chain combines TRBV5-1 with TRBJ2-3, with D uncertain. This CDR3 is 11 amino acids long. Germline loops: CDR1 SGHRS, CDR2 YFSETQ. With 4 bases removed from V and 4 bases from J, the gap between germline ends came to 4 bases. The full variable domain, rest sourced from reference TRBV5-1 and TRBJ2-3, is KAGVTQTPRYLIKTRGQQVTLSCSPISGHRSVSWYQQTPGQGLQFLFEYFSETQRNKGNFPGRFSGRQFSNSRSEMNVSTLELGDSALYLCASSDADTQYFGPGTRLTVL.

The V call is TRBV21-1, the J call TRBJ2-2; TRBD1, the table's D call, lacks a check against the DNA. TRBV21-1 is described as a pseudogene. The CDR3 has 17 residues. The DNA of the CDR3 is TGTGCCAGCAGCAATATTGGGACAAACGAAGGAACCGGGGAGCTGTTTTTT. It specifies CASSNIGTNEGTGELFF.

The CDR3 is CASSEYRGIIQETQYF. The CDR3 DNA follows: TGTGCCAGCAGTGAATATCGGGGGATAATCCAAGAGACCCAGTACTTC. This chain joins TRBV25-1 and TRBJ2-5; possibly TRBD2 for D (6 bases). V was trimmed by 0 bases and J by 1 base, leaving 12 bases between them. This CDR3 region has 16 residues. CDR1 and CDR2 from the germline V gene are MGHDK and SYGVNS. The full variable domain, rest sourced from reference TRBV25-1 and TRBJ2-5, is EADIYQTPRYLVIGTGKKITLECSQTMGHDKMYWYQQDPGMELHLIHYSYGVNSTEKGDLSSESTVSRIRTEHFPLTLESARPSHTSQYLCASSEYRGIIQETQYFGPGTRLLVL.

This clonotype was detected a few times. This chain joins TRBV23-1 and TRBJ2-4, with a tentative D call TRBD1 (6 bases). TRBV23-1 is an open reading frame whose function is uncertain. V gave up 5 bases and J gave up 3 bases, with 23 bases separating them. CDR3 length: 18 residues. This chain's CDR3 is CASSFLEEQGRGKNIQYF. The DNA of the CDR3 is TGCGCCAGCAGTTTCCTTGAGGAACAGGGAAGGGGCAAAAACATTCAGTACTTC.

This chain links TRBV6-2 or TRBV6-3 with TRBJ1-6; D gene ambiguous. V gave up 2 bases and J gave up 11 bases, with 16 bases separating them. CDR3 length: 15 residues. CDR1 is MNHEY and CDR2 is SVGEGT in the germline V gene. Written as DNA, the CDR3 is TGTGCCAGCAGTTACCCGAGGACCTTATTGCCACCCCTCCACTTT. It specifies CASSYPRTLLPPLHF.

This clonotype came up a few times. The CDR3 DNA is TGTGCCAGCAGCCAAATACAGGGCCCTAACTATGGCTACACCTTC. Amino acid sequence: CASSQIQGPNYGYTF. The chain has TRBV14 and TRBJ1-2; weak D call: TRBD1 (6 bases). Germline-derived CDR1 and CDR2 are SGHDN and FVKESK. Trimming shortened V by 2 bases and J by 0 bases, and 10 bases separated the two germline ends. The length of the CDR3 is 15 residues.

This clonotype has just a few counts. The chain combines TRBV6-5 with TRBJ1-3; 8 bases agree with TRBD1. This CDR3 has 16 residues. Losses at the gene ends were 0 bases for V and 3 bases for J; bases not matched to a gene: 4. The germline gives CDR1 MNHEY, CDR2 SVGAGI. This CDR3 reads CASSYSNRGFGNTIYF. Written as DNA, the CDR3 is TGTGCCAGCAGTTACTCGAACAGGGGGTTTGGAAACACCATATATTTT.

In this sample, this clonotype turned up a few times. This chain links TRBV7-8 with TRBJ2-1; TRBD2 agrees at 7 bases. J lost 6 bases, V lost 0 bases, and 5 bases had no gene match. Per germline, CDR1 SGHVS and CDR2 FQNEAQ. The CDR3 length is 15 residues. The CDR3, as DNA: TGTGCCAGCAGCTTAGCGGGGGGGACGGTCAATGAGCAGTTCTTC. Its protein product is CASSLAGGTVNEQFF.

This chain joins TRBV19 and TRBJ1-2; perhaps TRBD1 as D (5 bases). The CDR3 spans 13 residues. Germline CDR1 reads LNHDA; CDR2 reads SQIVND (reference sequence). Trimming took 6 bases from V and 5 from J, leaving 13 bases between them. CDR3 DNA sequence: TGTGCCAGTAGGAGTCACAGGCCTTATGGCTACACCTTC. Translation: CASRSHRPYGYTF. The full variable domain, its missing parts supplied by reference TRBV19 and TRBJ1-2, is DGGITQSPKYLFRKEGQNVTLSCEQNLNHDAMYWYRQDPGQGLRLIYYSQIVNDFQKGDIAEGYSVSREKKESFPLTVTSAQKNPTAFYLCASRSHRPYGYTFGSGTRLTVV.

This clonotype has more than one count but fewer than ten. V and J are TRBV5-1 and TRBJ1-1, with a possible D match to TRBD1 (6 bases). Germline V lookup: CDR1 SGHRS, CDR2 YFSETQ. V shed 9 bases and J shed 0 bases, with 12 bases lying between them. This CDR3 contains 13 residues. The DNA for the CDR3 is TGCGCCACACGGGGGCGGTTGAACACTGAAGCTTTCTTT. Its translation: CATRGRLNTEAFF.

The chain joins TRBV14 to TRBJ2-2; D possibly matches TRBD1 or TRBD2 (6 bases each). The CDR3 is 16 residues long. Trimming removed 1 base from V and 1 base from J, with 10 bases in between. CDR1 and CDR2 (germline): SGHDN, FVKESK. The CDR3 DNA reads TGTGCCAGCAGCCAAGTCGGGGGACAGAACACCGGGGAGCTGTTTTTT. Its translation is CASSQVGGQNTGELFF.

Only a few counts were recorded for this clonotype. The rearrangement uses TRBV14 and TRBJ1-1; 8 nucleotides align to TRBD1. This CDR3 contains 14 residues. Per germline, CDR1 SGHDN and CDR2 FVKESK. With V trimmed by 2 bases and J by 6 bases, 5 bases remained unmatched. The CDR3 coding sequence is TGTGCCAGCAGCCAACAGGGGGCAGGGGCTGAAGCTTTCTTT. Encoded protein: CASSQQGAGAEAFF.

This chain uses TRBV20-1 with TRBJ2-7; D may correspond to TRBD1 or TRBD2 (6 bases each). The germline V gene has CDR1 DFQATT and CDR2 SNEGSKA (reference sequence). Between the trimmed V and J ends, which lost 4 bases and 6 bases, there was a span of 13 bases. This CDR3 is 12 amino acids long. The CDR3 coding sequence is TGCAGTGCTACCGGCAGGGGAGGCGAGCAGTACTTC. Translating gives CSATGRGGEQYF.

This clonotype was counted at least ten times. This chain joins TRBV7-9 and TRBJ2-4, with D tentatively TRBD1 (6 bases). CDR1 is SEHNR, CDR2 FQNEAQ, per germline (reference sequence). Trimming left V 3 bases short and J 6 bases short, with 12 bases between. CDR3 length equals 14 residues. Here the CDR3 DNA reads TGTGCCAGCAGCTTTCAGGGGTCTCCAAACATTCAGTACTTC. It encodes CASSFQGSPNIQYF.

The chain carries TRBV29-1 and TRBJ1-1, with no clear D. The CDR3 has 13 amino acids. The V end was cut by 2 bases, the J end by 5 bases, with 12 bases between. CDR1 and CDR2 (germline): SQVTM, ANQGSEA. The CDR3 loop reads CSVELGRGTEAFF. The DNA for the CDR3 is TGCAGCGTTGAACTAGGGCGCGGAACTGAAGCTTTCTTT.

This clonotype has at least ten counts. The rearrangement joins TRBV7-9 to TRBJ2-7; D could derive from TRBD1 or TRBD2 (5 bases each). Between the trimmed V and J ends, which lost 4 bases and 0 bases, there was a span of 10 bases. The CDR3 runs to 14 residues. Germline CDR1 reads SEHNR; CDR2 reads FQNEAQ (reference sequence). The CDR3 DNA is TGTGCCAGCAGCTGGGACCGGGGCTCCTACGAGCAGTACTTC. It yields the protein CASSWDRGSYEQYF.

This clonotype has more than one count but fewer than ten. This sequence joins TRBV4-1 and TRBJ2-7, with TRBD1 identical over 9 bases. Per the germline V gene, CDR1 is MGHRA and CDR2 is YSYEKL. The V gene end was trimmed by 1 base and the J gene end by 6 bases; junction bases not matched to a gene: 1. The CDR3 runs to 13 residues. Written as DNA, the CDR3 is TGCGCCAGCAGCCAAGGGACAGGGGCCGAGCAGTACGTC. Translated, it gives CASSQGTGAEQYV.